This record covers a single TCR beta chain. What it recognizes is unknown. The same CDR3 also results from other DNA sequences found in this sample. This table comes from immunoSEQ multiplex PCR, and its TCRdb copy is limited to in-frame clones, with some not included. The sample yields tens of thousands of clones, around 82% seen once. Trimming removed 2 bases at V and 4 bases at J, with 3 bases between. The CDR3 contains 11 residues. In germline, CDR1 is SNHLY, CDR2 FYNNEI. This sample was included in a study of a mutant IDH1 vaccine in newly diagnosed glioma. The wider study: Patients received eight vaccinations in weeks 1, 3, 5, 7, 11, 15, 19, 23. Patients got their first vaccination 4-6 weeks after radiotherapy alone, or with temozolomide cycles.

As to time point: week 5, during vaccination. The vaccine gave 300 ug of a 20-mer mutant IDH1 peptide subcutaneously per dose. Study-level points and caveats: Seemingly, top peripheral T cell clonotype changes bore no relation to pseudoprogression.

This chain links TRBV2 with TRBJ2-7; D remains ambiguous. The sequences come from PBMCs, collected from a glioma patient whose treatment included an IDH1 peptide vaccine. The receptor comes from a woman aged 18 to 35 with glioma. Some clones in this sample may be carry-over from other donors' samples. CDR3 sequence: CASSERYEQYF. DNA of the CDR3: TGTGCCAGCAGTGAAAGGTACGAGCAGTACTTC.